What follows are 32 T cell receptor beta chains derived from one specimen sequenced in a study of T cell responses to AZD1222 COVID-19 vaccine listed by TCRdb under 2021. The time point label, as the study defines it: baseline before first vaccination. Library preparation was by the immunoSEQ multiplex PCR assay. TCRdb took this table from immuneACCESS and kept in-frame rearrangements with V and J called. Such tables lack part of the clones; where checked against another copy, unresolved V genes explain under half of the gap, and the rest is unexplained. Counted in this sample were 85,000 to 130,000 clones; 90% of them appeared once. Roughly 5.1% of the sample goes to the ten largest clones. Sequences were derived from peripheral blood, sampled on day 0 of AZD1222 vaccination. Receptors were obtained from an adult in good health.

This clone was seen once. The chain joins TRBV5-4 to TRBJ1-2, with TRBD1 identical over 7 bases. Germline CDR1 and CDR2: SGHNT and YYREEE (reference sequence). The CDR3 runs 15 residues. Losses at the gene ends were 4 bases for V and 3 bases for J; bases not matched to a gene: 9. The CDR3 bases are TGTGCCAGCAGCAAATCGACAGGGCTTGACTATGGCTACACCTTC. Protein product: CASSKSTGLDYGYTF.

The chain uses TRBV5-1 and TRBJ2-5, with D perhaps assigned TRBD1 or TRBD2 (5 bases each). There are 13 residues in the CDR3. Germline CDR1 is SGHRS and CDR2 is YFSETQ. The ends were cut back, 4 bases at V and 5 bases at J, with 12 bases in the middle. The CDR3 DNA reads TGCGCCAGCAGCCGGGACCCCCAGGAGACCCAGTACTTC. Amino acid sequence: CASSRDPQETQYF.

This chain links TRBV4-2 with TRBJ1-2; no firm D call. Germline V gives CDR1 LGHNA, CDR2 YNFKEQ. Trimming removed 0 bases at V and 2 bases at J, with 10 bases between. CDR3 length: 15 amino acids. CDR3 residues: CASSQDPHYNYGYTF. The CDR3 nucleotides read TGTGCCAGCAGCCAAGATCCCCACTACAACTATGGCTACACCTTC.

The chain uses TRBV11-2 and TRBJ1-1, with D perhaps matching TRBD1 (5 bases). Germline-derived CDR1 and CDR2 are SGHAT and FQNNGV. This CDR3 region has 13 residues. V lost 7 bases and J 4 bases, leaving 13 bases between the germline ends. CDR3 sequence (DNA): TGTGCCAGCACCTCGGCTGGGGGCACTGAAGCTTTCTTT. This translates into CASTSAGGTEAFF. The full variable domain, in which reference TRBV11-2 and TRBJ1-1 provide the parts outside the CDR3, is EAGVAQSPRYKIIEKRQSVAFWCNPISGHATLYWYQQILGQGPKLLIQFQNNGVVDDSQLPKDRFSAERLKGVDSTLKIQPAKLEDSAVYLCASTSAGGTEAFFGQGTRLTVV.

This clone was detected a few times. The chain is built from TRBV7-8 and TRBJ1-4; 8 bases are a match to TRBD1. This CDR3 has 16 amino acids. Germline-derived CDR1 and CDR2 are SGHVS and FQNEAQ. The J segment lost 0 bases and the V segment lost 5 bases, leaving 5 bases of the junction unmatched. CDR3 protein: CASSRTGGATNEKLFF. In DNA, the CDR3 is TGTGCCAGCAGCCGCACAGGGGGTGCAACTAATGAAAAACTGTTTTTT. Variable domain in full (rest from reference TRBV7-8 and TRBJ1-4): GAGVSQSPRYKVAKRGQDVALRCDPISGHVSLFWYQQALGQGPEFLTYFQNEAQLDKSGLPSDRFFAERPEGSVSTLKIQRTQQEDSAVYLCASSRTGGATNEKLFFGSGTQLSVL.

The CDR3 spells CASSPYLAGRTGELFF. The CDR3 DNA follows: TGTGCCAGCTCACCATATCTAGCGGGTCGCACCGGGGAGCTGTTTTTT. This chain joins TRBV18 and TRBJ2-2; 8 nucleotides align to TRBD2. Germline V gene data show CDR1 as KGHSH and CDR2 as LQKENI. This CDR3 has 16 residues. J lost 4 bases, V lost 2 bases, and 6 bases had no gene match.

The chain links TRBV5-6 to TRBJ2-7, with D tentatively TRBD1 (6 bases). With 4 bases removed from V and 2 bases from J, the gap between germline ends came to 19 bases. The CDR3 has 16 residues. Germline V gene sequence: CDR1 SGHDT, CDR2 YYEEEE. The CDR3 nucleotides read TGTGCCAGCAGCCCCGACCCACAGGGCCTACCCTACGAGCAGTACTTC. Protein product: CASSPDPQGLPYEQYF. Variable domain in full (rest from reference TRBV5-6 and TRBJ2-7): DAGVTQSPTHLIKTRGQQVTLRCSPKSGHDTVSWYQQALGQGPQFIFQYYEEEERQRGNFPDRFSGHQFPNYSSELNVNALLLGDSALYLCASSPDPQGLPYEQYFGPGTRLTVT.

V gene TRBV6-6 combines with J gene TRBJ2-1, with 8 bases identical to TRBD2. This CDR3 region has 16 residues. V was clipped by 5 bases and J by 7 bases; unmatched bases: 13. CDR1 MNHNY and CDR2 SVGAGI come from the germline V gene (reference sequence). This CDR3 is CASSHVASGSRNEQFF. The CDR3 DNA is TGTGCCAGCAGTCACGTTGCGAGCGGGAGTAGGAATGAGCAGTTCTTC.

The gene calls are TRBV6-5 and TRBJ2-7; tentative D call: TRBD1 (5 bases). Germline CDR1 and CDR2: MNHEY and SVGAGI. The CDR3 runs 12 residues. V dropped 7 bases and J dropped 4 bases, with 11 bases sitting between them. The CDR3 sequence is CASNRQFYEQYF. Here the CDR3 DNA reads TGTGCCAGCAATCGACAGTTTTACGAGCAGTACTTC.

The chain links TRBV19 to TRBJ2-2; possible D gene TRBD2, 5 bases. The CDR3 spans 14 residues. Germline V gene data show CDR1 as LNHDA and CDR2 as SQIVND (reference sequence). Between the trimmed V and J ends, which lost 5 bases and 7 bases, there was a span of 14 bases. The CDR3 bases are TGTGCCAGTAGTTCACCGGGGATCCACGGGGAGCTGTTTTTT. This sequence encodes CASSSPGIHGELFF.

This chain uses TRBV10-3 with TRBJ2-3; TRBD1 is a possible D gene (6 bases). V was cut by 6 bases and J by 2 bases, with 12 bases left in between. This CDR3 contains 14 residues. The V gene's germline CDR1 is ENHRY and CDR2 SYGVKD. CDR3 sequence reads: CAISVDRYTDTQYF. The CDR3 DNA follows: TGTGCCATCAGCGTGGACAGATACACAGATACGCAGTATTTT.

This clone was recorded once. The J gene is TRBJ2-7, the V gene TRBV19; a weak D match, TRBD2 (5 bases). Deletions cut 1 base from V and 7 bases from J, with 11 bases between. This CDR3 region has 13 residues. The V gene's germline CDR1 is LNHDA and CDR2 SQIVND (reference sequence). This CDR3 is CASSIGENLEQYF. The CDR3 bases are TGTGCCAGTAGTATAGGGGAGAACCTTGAGCAGTACTTC. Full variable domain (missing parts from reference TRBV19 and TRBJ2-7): DGGITQSPKYLFRKEGQNVTLSCEQNLNHDAMYWYRQDPGQGLRLIYYSQIVNDFQKGDIAEGYSVSREKKESFPLTVTSAQKNPTAFYLCASSIGENLEQYFGPGTRLTVT.

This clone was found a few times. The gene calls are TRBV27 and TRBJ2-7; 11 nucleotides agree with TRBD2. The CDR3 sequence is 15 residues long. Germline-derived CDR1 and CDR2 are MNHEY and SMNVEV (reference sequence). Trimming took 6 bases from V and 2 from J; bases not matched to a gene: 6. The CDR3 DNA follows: TGTGCCAGCAGCTTACTAGCGGGAGAGACCTACGAGCAGTACTTC. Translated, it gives CASSLLAGETYEQYF.

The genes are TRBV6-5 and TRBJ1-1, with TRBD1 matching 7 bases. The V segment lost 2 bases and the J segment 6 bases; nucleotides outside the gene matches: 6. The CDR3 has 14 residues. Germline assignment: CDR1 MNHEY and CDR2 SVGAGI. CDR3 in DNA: TGTGCCAGCAGTTACACAGATACAGGGGCTGAAGCTTTCTTT. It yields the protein CASSYTDTGAEAFF.

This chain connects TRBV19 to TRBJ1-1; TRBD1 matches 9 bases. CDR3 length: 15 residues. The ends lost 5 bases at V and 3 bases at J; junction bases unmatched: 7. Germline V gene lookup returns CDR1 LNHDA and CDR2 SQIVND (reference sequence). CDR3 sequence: CASSSFGTGHTEAFF. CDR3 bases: TGTGCCAGTAGTTCCTTCGGGACAGGGCACACTGAAGCTTTCTTT.

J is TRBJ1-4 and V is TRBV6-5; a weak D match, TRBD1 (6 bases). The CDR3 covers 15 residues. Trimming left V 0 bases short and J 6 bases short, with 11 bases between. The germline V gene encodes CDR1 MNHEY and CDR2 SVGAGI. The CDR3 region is CASSYSRTDYEKLFF. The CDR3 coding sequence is TGTGCCAGCAGTTACTCTAGGACAGATTATGAAAAACTGTTTTTT.

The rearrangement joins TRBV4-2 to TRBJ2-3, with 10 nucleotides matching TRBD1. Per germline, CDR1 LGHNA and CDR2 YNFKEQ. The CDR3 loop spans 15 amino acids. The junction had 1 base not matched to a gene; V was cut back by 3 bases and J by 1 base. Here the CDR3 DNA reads TGTGCCAGCAGCCATGGACAGGGGGGCACAGATACGCAGTATTTT. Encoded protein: CASSHGQGGTDTQYF.

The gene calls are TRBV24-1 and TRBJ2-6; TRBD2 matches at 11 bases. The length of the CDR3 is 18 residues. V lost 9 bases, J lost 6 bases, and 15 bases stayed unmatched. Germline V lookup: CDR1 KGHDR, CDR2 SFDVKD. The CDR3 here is CATRTKLAGEREANVLTF. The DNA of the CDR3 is TGTGCCACCCGAACGAAACTAGCGGGAGAGAGGGAGGCCAACGTCCTGACTTTC.

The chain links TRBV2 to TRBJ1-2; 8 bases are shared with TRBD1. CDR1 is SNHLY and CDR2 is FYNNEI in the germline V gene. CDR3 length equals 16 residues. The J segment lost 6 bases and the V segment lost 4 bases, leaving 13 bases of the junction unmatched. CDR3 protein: CASSVTTGQVWNGYTF. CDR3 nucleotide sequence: TGTGCCAGCAGTGTCACTACGGGACAGGTGTGGAATGGCTACACCTTC.

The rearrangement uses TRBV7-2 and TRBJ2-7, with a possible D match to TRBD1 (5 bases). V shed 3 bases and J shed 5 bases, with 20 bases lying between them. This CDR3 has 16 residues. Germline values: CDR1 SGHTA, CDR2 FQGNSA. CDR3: CASSLGRGYTGHEQYF. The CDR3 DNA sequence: TGTGCCAGCAGCTTGGGTAGGGGCTACACCGGACACGAGCAGTACTTC.

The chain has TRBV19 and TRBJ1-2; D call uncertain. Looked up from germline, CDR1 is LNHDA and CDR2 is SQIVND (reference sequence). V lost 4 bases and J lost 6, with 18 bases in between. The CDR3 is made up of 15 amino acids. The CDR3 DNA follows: TGTGCCAGTAGTAATAACGTCGGACCGAGGAATGGCTACACCTTC. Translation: CASSNNVGPRNGYTF.

The CDR3 loop reads CASSLVYGTGNYGYTF. The CDR3 DNA follows: TGTGCCAGCAGCTTAGTATATGGGACGGGTAACTATGGCTACACCTTC. The J gene is TRBJ1-2, the V gene TRBV7-6; the D gene is possibly TRBD1 (5 bases). The CDR3 has 16 amino acids. V lost 1 base, J lost 1 base, and 13 bases lay in between. Germline V gene sequence: CDR1 SGHVS, CDR2 FNYEAQ.

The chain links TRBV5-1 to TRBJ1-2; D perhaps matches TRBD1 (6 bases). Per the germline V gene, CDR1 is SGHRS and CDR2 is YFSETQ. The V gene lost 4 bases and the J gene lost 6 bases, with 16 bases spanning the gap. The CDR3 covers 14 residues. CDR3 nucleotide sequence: TGCGCCAGCAGCAATACAGGGTCTGAGGATGGCTACACCTTC. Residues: CASSNTGSEDGYTF.

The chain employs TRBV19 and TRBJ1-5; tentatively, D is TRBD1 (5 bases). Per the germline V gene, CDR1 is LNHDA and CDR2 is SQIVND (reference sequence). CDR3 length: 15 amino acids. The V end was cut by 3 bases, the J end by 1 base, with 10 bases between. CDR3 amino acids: CASSIRGGSNQPQHF. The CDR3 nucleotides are TGTGCCAGTAGTATTAGGGGTGGGAGCAATCAGCCCCAGCATTTT. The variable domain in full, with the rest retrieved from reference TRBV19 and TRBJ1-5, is DGGITQSPKYLFRKEGQNVTLSCEQNLNHDAMYWYRQDPGQGLRLIYYSQIVNDFQKGDIAEGYSVSREKKESFPLTVTSAQKNPTAFYLCASSIRGGSNQPQHFGDGTRLSIL.

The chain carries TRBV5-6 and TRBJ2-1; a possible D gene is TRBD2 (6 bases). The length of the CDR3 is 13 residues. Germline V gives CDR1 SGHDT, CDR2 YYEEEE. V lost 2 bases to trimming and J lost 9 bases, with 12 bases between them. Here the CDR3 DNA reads TGTGCCAGCAGCTTCGGGAGAAACGTTGAGCAGTTCTTC. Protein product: CASSFGRNVEQFF.

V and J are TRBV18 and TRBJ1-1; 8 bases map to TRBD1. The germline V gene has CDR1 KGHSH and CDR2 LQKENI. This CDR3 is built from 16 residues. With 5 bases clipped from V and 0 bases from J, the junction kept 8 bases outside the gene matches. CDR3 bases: TGTGCCAGCTCAATAGGGACAGGAAACATGAACACTGAAGCTTTCTTT. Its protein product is CASSIGTGNMNTEAFF.

For the CDR3, the DNA is TGTGCCATCAGTGAGTCGGGACAGGGTAGCTATGGCTACACCTTC. Translation: CAISESGQGSYGYTF. The genes are TRBV10-3 and TRBJ1-2; 9 positions match TRBD1. V lost 0 bases to trimming and J lost 4 bases; unmatched junction nucleotides: 3. The CDR3 sequence is 15 residues long. Germline V gene sequence: CDR1 ENHRY, CDR2 SYGVKD.

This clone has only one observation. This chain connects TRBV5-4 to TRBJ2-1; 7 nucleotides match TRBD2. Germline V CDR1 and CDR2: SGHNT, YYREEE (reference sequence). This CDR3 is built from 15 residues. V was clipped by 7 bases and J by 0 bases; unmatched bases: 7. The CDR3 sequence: CASFSGGSSYNEQFF. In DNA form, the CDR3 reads TGTGCCAGCTTTTCCGGCGGGAGCTCCTACAATGAGCAGTTCTTC.

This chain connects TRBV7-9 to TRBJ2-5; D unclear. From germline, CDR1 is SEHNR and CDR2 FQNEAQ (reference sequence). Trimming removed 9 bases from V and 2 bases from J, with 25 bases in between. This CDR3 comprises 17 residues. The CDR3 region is CARSSVPWPPYQETQYF. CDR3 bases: TGTGCCAGGTCCTCAGTTCCTTGGCCCCCCTATCAAGAGACCCAGTACTTC.

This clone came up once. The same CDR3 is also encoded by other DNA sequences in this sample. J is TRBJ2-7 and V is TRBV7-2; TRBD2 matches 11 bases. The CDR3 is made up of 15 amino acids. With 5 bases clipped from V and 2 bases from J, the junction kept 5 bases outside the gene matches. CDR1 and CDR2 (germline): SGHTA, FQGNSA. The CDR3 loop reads CASSGGTSGTYEQYF. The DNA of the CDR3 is TGTGCCAGCAGCGGCGGGACTAGCGGTACCTACGAGCAGTACTTC.

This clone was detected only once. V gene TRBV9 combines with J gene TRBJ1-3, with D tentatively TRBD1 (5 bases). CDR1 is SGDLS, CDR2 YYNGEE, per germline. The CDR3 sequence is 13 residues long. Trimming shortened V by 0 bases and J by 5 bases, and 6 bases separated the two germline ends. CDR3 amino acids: CASSVGGRNTIYF. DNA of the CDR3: TGTGCCAGCAGCGTAGGGGGGAGAAACACCATATATTTT.

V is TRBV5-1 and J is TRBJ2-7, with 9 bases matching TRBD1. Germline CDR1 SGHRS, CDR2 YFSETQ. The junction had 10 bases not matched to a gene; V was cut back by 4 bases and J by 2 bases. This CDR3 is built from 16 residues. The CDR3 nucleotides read TGCGCCAGCAGCCATCTACGACAGGGGGGCACCTACGAGCAGTACTTC. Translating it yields CASSHLRQGGTYEQYF.